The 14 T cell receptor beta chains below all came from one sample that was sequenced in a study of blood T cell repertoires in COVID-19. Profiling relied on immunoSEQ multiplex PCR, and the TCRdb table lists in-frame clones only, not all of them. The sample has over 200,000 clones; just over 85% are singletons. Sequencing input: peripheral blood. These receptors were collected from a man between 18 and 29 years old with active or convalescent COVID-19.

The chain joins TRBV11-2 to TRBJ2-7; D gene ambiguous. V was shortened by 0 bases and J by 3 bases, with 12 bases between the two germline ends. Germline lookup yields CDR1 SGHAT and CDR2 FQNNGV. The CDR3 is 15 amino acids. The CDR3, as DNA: TGTGCCAGCAGCTTAGAAGTCCGGGTAGGCTACGAGCAGTACTTC. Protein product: CASSLEVRVGYEQYF.

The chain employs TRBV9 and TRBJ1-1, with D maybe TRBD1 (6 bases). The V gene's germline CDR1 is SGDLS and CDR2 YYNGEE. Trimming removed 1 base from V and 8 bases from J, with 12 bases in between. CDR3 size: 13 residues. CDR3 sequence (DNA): TGTGCCAGCAGCGTACTTAGCAGGGGCGAAGCTTTCTTT. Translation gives CASSVLSRGEAFF.

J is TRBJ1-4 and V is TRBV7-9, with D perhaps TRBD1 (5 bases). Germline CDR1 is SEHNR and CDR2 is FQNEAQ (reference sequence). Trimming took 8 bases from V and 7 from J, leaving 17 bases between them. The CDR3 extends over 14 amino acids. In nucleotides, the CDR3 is TGTGCCAGCGTCACAGGTGCCGCAGCTGAAAAACTGTTTTTT. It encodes CASVTGAAAEKLFF.

CDR3 bases: TGTGCCAGCAGCTTGGGGTCCCCCGGGAACAACAATGAGCAGTTCTTC. It is translated as CASSLGSPGNNNEQFF. The chain has TRBV5-4 and TRBJ2-1, with a weak D call TRBD2 (5 bases). V was shortened by 0 bases and J by 5 bases, with 15 bases between the two germline ends. Germline loops: CDR1 SGHNT, CDR2 YYREEE (reference sequence). This CDR3 spans 16 amino acids.

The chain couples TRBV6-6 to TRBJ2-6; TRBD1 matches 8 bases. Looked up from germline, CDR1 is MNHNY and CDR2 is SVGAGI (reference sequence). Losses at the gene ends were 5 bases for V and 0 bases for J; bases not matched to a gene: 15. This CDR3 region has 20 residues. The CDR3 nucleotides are TGTGCCAGCAGTCCTAGGGGAGGACAGGGTGGCGTCTCTGGGGCCAACGTCCTGACTTTC. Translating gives CASSPRGGQGGVSGANVLTF.

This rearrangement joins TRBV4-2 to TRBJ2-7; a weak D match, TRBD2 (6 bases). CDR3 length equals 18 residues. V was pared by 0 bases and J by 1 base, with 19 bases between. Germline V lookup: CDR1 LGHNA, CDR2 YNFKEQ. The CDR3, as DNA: TGTGCCAGCAGCCAAGATATCCAGAATTTGGGGGGTTCCTACGAGCAGTACTTC. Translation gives CASSQDIQNLGGSYEQYF.

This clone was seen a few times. The CDR3 nucleotides read TGTGCCAGCAGCCTCCTGGCAGGGGGGAACACTGAAGCTTTCTTT. Protein product: CASSLLAGGNTEAFF. The rearrangement uses TRBV7-9 and TRBJ1-1, with 7 bases fitting TRBD1. The CDR3 covers 15 residues. Germline CDR1 SEHNR, CDR2 FQNEAQ (reference sequence). J was trimmed by 1 base and V by 5 bases; bases with no gene match: 7.

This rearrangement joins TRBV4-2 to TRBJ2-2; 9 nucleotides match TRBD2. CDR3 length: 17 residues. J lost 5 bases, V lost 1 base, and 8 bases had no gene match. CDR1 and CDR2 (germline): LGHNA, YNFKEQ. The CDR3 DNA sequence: TGTGCCAGCAGCCAAGTGCGCGGGAGGGGTGAGACCGGGGAGCTGTTTTTT. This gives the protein CASSQVRGRGETGELFF.

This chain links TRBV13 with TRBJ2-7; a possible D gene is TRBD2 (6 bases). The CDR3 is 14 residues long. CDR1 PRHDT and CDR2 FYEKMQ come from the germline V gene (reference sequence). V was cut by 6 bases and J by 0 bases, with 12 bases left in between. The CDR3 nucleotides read TGTGCCAGCAGTTATAGCGGAAGCTCCTACGAGCAGTACTTC. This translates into CASSYSGSSYEQYF.

CDR3 sequence: CASSPPRGEAENEQFF. The CDR3 DNA reads as TGTGCCAGCAGCCCCCCCAGGGGCGAGGCCGAAAATGAGCAGTTCTTC. The chain employs TRBV7-9 and TRBJ2-1, with D possibly matching TRBD1 (6 bases). CDR3 length equals 16 residues. Germline loops: CDR1 SEHNR, CDR2 FQNEAQ (reference sequence). Trimming removed 5 bases at V and 7 bases at J, with 21 bases between.

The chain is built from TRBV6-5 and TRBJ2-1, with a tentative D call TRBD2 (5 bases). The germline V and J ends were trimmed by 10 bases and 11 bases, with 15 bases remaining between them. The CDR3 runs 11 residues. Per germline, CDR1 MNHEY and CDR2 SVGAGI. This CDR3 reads CATLLGDKQFF. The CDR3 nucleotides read TGTGCCACCTTACTAGGTGATAAGCAGTTCTTC.

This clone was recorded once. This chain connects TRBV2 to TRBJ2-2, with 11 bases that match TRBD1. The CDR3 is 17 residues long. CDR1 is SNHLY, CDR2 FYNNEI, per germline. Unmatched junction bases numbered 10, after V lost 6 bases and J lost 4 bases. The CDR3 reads CASRMFMGQGGTGELFF. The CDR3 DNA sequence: TGTGCCAGCAGGATGTTCATGGGACAGGGGGGCACCGGGGAGCTGTTTTTT.

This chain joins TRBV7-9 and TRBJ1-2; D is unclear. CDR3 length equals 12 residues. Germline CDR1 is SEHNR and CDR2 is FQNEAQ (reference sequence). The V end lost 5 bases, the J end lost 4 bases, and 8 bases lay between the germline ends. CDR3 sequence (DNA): TGTGCCAGCAGCCCGGTCCTCTATGGCTACACCTTC. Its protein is CASSPVLYGYTF.

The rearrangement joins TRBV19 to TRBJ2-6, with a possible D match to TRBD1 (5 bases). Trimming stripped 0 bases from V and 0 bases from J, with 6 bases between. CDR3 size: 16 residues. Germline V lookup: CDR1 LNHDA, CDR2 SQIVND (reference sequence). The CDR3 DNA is TGTGCCAGTAGTATAGATCAGGGCTCTGGGGCCAACGTCCTGACTTTC. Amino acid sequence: CASSIDQGSGANVLTF.